These 3 T cell receptor beta chains came from one sample sequenced in a study of T cells in Graves' hyperthyroidism and ophthalmopathy. TCR beta CDR3 regions were amplified from RNA transcripts. HTBI primers were used for first-round RT-PCR of the TCR CDR3. TCRdb re-called the multiplex PCR reads through MiXCR, storing one row per CDR3 protein. The sample records approximately 640,000 distinct CDR3 sequences, around 15% being singletons. The sequencing input was blood. The receptors derive from a woman aged 25 to 39 with Graves' hyperthyroidism.

This clonotype was observed a few times. V gene TRBV11-2 combines with J gene TRBJ2-1, with TRBD2 identical over 12 bases. The CDR3 has 16 amino acids. With 1 base clipped from V and 10 bases from J, the junction kept 8 bases outside the gene matches. Germline CDR1 is SGHAT and CDR2 is FQNNGV. CDR3: CASSLGLTSGSEEQFF. The CDR3 bases are TGTGCCAGCAGCTTAGGGCTGACTAGCGGGAGTGAAGAGCAGTTCTTC.

This clonotype was seen repeatedly, ten times or more. The chain has TRBV29-1 and TRBJ1-1; a weak D match, TRBD1 (5 bases). This CDR3 is built from 15 residues. Germline-derived CDR1 and CDR2 are SQVTM and ANQGSEA. Trimming shortened V by 1 base and J by 7 bases, and 19 bases separated the two germline ends. The CDR3 loop reads CSVEGADGAEGEAFF. CDR3 coding DNA: TGCAGCGTTGAAGGCGCCGATGGGGCAGAGGGTGAAGCTTTCTTT.

This clonotype has ten or more counts. Here the CDR3 reads CSVGTGGGYTF. The DNA of the CDR3 is TGCAGCGTTGGTACAGGGGGTGGCTACACCTTC. The J gene is TRBJ1-2, the V gene TRBV29-1; TRBD1 aligns across 8 bases. The CDR3 length is 11 residues. Germline V gene data show CDR1 as SQVTM and CDR2 as ANQGSEA. Unmatched junction bases numbered 2, after V lost 4 bases and J lost 7 bases.